This T cell receptor (beta chain) was captured in a study of breast tumors, draining lymph nodes, adjacent tissues. TCRdb analysed the multiplex PCR reads with MiXCR anew, one entry per CDR3 protein. The sample yields approximately 190,000 distinct CDR3 sequences, around 33% seen once. This clonotype was recorded many times. Samples came from axillary lymph nodes draining the breast cancer. The sequence was obtained from a female donor with breast cancer. Some clones in this sample may be carry-over from other donors' samples. Sequenced sample: axillary lymph node tissue.

The CDR3 sequence: CASSEGSTRDTQYF. CDR3 sequence (DNA): TGTGCCAGCAGTGAGGGCTCAACTAGGGATACGCAGTATTTT. The gene calls are TRBV6-1 and TRBJ2-3; D may be TRBD2 (5 bases). V lost 3 bases to trimming and J lost 6 bases, with 13 bases between them. CDR3 length: 14 residues. CDR1 and CDR2 (germline): MNHNS, SASEGT.